These 27 T cell receptor beta chains came from one sample sequenced in a study of blood T cell repertoires in COVID-19 (TCRdb year 2020). Library creation used the immunoSEQ multiplex PCR assay. TCRdb carries this immuneACCESS record with in-frame sequences only. Its versions omit some clonotypes, under half of them owing to an unresolved V gene in the studies checked, with the rest unexplained. In all, the sample holds fewer than 400,000 clones, and 87% of those were seen once. 10% of the sample is held by the ten biggest clonotypes. The sample comprised PBMCs or T cells enriched from blood (not recorded which). The receptors were gathered from a woman between 50 and 59 years old who had recovered from COVID-19.

The V and J genes are TRBV7-8 and TRBJ2-5; perhaps TRBD2 as D (5 bases). Trimming took off 5 bases at V and 4 bases at J, with 17 bases between the two ends. CDR1 SGHVS and CDR2 FQNEAQ come from the germline V gene. CDR3 size: 15 residues. The CDR3 nucleotides are TGTGCCAGCAGCACCCGGGCCGGGGAGAGAGAGACCCAGTACTTC. This codes for CASSTRAGERETQYF.

V usage is TRBV4-3 and J usage is TRBJ2-7, with a possible D match to TRBD1 (5 bases). The CDR3 spans 15 residues. Deletions cut 1 base from V and 4 bases from J, with 14 bases between. The germline gives CDR1 LGHNA, CDR2 YSLEER. CDR3 sequence: CASSQGQGKMYEQYF. The DNA of the CDR3 is TGCGCCAGCAGCCAAGGCCAGGGTAAAATGTACGAGCAGTACTTC.

The chain links TRBV18 to TRBJ2-1; no firm D call. CDR1 and CDR2 from the germline V gene are KGHSH and LQKENI. Trimming removed 0 bases from V and 5 bases from J, with 5 bases in between. The CDR3 length is 13 residues. The CDR3 DNA reads TGTGCCAGCTCACCACCGTCTGACAATGAGCAGTTCTTC. Its protein is CASSPPSDNEQFF.

The chain couples TRBV27 to TRBJ2-7; tentatively, D is TRBD2 (5 bases). In germline, CDR1 is MNHEY, CDR2 SMNVEV (reference sequence). V was cut by 0 bases and J by 5 bases, with 8 bases left in between. The CDR3 is 13 residues long. CDR3 DNA sequence: TGTGCCAGCAGTTTATCGATGCGGGACGAGCAGTACTTC. It encodes CASSLSMRDEQYF.

The chain joins TRBV5-1 to TRBJ2-2, with D perhaps TRBD2 (6 bases). Germline lookup yields CDR1 SGHRS and CDR2 YFSETQ. Trimming took off 3 bases at V and 2 bases at J, with 14 bases between the two ends. CDR3 length: 16 amino acids. CDR3 in DNA: TGCGCCAGCAGCTCCCCGGGCGGGGCCAACACCGGGGAGCTGTTTTTT. Amino acids: CASSSPGGANTGELFF.

This clone was detected once. This chain links TRBV20-1 with TRBJ1-1; D gene uncertain. The CDR3 covers 17 residues. CDR1 and CDR2 (germline): DFQATT, SNEGSKA (reference sequence). Trimming took 3 bases from V and 5 from J, leaving 25 bases between them. In nucleotides, the CDR3 is TGCAGTGCTAGTGGTCCTTGGGCACCCGCTTCGGGGACTGAAGCTTTCTTT. Translating it yields CSASGPWAPASGTEAFF.

This CDR3 is CASSPPEEREYYSGYTF. The CDR3 bases are TGTGCCAGCTCACCACCGGAGGAAAGGGAGTATTATTCGGGCTACACCTTC. V is TRBV18 and J is TRBJ1-2; no clear D. V gave up 0 bases and J gave up 8 bases, with 22 bases separating them. This CDR3 has 17 amino acids. Germline CDR1 reads KGHSH; CDR2 reads LQKENI. Drawing the rest from reference TRBV18 and TRBJ1-2, the complete variable domain is NAGVMQNPRHLVRRRGQEARLRCSPMKGHSHVYWYRQLPEEGLKFMVYLQKENIIDESGMPKERFSAEFPKEGPSILRIQQVVRGDSAAYFCASSPPEEREYYSGYTFGSGTRLTVV.

This clone was counted at least ten times. The rearrangement uses TRBV28 and TRBJ1-2; the D gene is possibly TRBD1 (6 bases). The CDR3 loop spans 13 amino acids. V lost 7 bases, J lost 4 bases, and 13 bases lay in between. Per germline, CDR1 MDHEN and CDR2 SYDVKM. The CDR3 DNA follows: TGTGCCAGCACCGTAGGGGGGGGCTATGGCTACACCTTC. It specifies CASTVGGGYGYTF.

The CDR3 sequence is CASSRGPTGPRNQPQHF. DNA of the CDR3: TGTGCCAGCAGTCGAGGCCCGACAGGGCCCCGCAATCAGCCCCAGCATTTT. The chain employs TRBV6-6 and TRBJ1-5; 7 nucleotides match TRBD1. CDR1 is MNHNY, CDR2 SVGAGI, per germline (reference sequence). This CDR3 is built from 17 residues. Losses at the gene ends were 5 bases for V and 2 bases for J; bases not matched to a gene: 12.

This chain connects TRBV4-2 to TRBJ2-7; TRBD2 matches 11 bases. This CDR3 has 16 amino acids. The germline V gene has CDR1 LGHNA and CDR2 YNFKEQ. The V segment lost 0 bases and the J segment 2 bases; nucleotides outside the gene matches: 3. The CDR3 loop reads CASSQEGSGGAYEQYF. DNA for the CDR3: TGTGCCAGCAGCCAAGAAGGTAGCGGGGGGGCCTACGAGCAGTACTTC.

This clone has only a few counts. The V gene is TRBV2, the J gene TRBJ1-5, with no clear D. Germline V gives CDR1 SNHLY, CDR2 FYNNEI. This CDR3 is 13 amino acids long. V lost 7 bases and J lost 7, with 14 bases in between. CDR3 protein: CASTARGGQPQHF. For the CDR3, the DNA is TGTGCCAGCACAGCGCGGGGTGGACAGCCCCAGCATTTT.

This chain connects TRBV5-3 to TRBJ2-2, with 7 bases lining up with TRBD2. TRBV5-3 belongs to the ORF category, with a function that is uncertain. The V segment lost 3 bases and the J segment 3 bases; nucleotides outside the gene matches: 8. The CDR3 contains 16 residues. The CDR3 DNA sequence: TGTGCCAGAAGCTGGGAGGGTCAGCCATACACCGGGGAGCTGTTTTTT. This gives the protein CARSWEGQPYTGELFF.

This clone occurred once. One end of the junction is discordant with germline, which a read error may explain. The DNA of the CDR3 is TGTGCTAGCAGCTTAGGGCAGGGGGTTCAAGAGACCCAGTACTTC. This codes for CASSLGQGVQETQYF. This sequence joins TRBV7-7 and TRBJ2-5, with 7 bases that match TRBD1. Germline lookup yields CDR1 SSHAT and CDR2 FNYEAQ (reference sequence). This CDR3 contains 15 residues.

The chain combines TRBV2 with TRBJ1-3, with D uncertain. The CDR3 extends over 16 amino acids. CDR1 is SNHLY, CDR2 FYNNEI, per germline. Trimming stripped 1 base from V and 1 base from J, with 11 bases between. The CDR3 here is CASSEGRGASGNTIYF. The CDR3 nucleotides read TGTGCCAGCAGTGAAGGACGGGGAGCATCTGGAAACACCATATATTTT. Complete variable domain (other parts from reference TRBV2 and TRBJ1-3): EPEVTQTPSHQVTQMGQEVILRCVPISNHLYFYWYRQILGQKVEFLVSFYNNEISEKSEIFDDQFSVERPDGSNFTLKIRSTKLEDSAMYFCASSEGRGASGNTIYFGEGSWLTVV.

This clone was seen only a few times. This chain uses TRBV6-5 with TRBJ1-2; unclear D gene. The CDR3 runs 13 residues. V lost 2 bases to trimming and J lost 8 bases, with 12 bases between them. Looked up from germline, CDR1 is MNHEY and CDR2 is SVGAGI. The CDR3 here is CASSYGRARGYTF. CDR3 DNA sequence: TGTGCCAGCAGTTACGGGAGGGCGCGGGGCTACACCTTC.

This clone has a single count. V and J are TRBV28 and TRBJ1-3; D unclear. CDR3 length equals 14 residues. Germline lookup yields CDR1 MDHEN and CDR2 SYDVKM. V lost 8 bases, J lost 0 bases, and 11 bases lay in between. The CDR3 region is CASGTGISGNTIYF. In DNA, the CDR3 is TGTGCCAGCGGAACCGGGATCTCTGGAAACACCATATATTTT.

The rearrangement links TRBV5-6 to TRBJ1-2, with D maybe TRBD1 (6 bases). The V end lost 4 bases, the J end lost 2 bases, and 6 bases lay between the germline ends. The CDR3 is made up of 12 amino acids. Germline lookup yields CDR1 SGHDT and CDR2 YYEEEE. CDR3 bases: TGTGCCAGCAGCACAGGGAACTATGGCTACACCTTC. It yields the protein CASSTGNYGYTF.

This clone appeared a single time. The CDR3: CASSRWTGQETQYF. Here the CDR3 DNA reads TGTGCCAGTAGCCGTTGGACAGGACAAGAGACCCAGTACTTC. The rearrangement links TRBV19 to TRBJ2-5, with 7 bases fitting TRBD1. The CDR3 is 14 residues long. Per germline, CDR1 LNHDA and CDR2 SQIVND (reference sequence). Trimming removed 6 bases from V and 2 bases from J; junction bases left unmatched: 6.

The V gene is TRBV18, the J gene TRBJ1-2; TRBD1 might be the D (5 bases). Germline-derived CDR1 and CDR2 are KGHSH and LQKENI. CDR3 size: 14 residues. Trimming cost V 2 bases and J 0 bases, with 7 bases left between them. CDR3 nucleotides: TGTGCCAGCTCACCAGTCAGGGCTAACTATGGCTACACCTTC. Its translation: CASSPVRANYGYTF.

The chain employs TRBV27 and TRBJ2-7, with D possibly being TRBD1 (6 bases). Trimming left V 5 bases short and J 2 bases short, with 16 bases between. The CDR3 loop spans 15 amino acids. Germline V gene lookup returns CDR1 MNHEY and CDR2 SMNVEV (reference sequence). The CDR3 region has the DNA TGTGCCAGCAGTGTGACAGGTATTCACCCCTACGAGCAGTACTTC. The encoded protein is CASSVTGIHPYEQYF.

V and J are TRBV5-1 and TRBJ1-4, with a weak D call TRBD1 (5 bases). Trimming took off 9 bases at V and 3 bases at J, with 12 bases between the two ends. The CDR3 is 13 amino acids. Per the germline V gene, CDR1 is SGHRS and CDR2 is YFSETQ. CDR3 DNA sequence: TGCGCCACCTCCCCAGGGCCTAATGAAAAACTGTTTTTT. As protein: CATSPGPNEKLFF.

The chain uses TRBV4-3 and TRBJ1-1; possibly TRBD1 for D (5 bases). The CDR3 consists of 16 residues. Trimming left V 1 base short and J 1 base short, with 13 bases between. Germline V gives CDR1 LGHNA, CDR2 YSLEER. The CDR3 is CASSQGPGAPNTEAFF. CDR3 nucleotide sequence: TGCGCCAGCAGCCAAGGTCCTGGGGCCCCGAACACTGAAGCTTTCTTT.

This chain links TRBV28 with TRBJ1-6; 8 positions agree with TRBD1. The CDR3 loop spans 16 amino acids. V shed 1 base, J shed 4 bases, and the junction held 3 bases outside the gene matches. Germline V lookup: CDR1 MDHEN, CDR2 SYDVKM. DNA of the CDR3: TGTGCCAGCAGTTTATTAACAGGGGGATATAATTCACCCCTCCACTTT. Translated: CASSLLTGGYNSPLHF.

CDR3 loop: CASSSPTIVGYNEQFF. CDR3 DNA sequence: TGTGCCAGCAGCTCGCCAACCATCGTCGGGTACAATGAGCAGTTCTTC. The chain recombines TRBV7-3 with TRBJ2-1; D call uncertain. The V and J ends lost 4 bases and 4 bases respectively, with 17 bases between them. The length of the CDR3 is 16 residues. Germline values: CDR1 SGHTA, CDR2 FQGTGA.

V gene TRBV6-5 combines with J gene TRBJ1-2; a weak D match, TRBD1 (6 bases). Trimming pared 8 bases from V and 4 bases from J, leaving 11 bases between. Germline V gene lookup returns CDR1 MNHEY and CDR2 SVGAGI. The CDR3 is 12 amino acids. CDR3 bases: TGTGCCAGCCCGGGACAAAGCTATGGCTACACCTTC. It is translated as CASPGQSYGYTF.

This clone has a handful of counts. V and J are TRBV7-9 and TRBJ1-4, with TRBD1 as a possible D gene (6 bases). The CDR3 loop spans 14 amino acids. In germline, CDR1 is SEHNR, CDR2 FQNEAQ (reference sequence). The germline V and J ends were trimmed by 5 bases and 5 bases, with 12 bases remaining between them. The CDR3 sequence: CASSPVGANEKLFF. The DNA of the CDR3 is TGTGCCAGCAGCCCGGTGGGGGCCAATGAAAAACTGTTTTTT.

This clone was seen a single time. J is TRBJ2-5 and V is TRBV12-3 or TRBV12-4; D is possibly TRBD1 (6 bases). V was cut by 6 bases and J by 5 bases, with 13 bases left in between. CDR3 length: 13 amino acids. CDR3 amino acids: CASRRTGYETQYF. In nucleotides, the CDR3 is TGTGCCAGCAGACGAACAGGGTACGAGACCCAGTACTTC.